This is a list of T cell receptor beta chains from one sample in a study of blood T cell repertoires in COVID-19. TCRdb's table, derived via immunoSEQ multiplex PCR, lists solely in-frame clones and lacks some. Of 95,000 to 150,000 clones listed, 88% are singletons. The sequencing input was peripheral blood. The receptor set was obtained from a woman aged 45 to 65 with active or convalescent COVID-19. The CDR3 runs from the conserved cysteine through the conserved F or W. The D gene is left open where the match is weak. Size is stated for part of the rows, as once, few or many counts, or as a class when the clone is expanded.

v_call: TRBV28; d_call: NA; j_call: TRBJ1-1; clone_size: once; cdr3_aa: CASSFEPAAGAGFEAFF; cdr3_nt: TGTGCCAGCAGTTTTGAACCCGCTGCTGGGGCCGGATTCGAAGCTTTCTTT
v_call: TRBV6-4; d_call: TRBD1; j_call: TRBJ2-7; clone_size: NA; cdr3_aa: CASSDPRTGGLLRFRPTYEQYF; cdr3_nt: TGTGCCAGCAGTGACCCCCGGACAGGGGGGCTTCTAAGGTTTAGACCCACCTACGAGCAGTACTTC
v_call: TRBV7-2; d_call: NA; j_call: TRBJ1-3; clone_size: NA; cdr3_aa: CASSLVRARGFGNTIYF; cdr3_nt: TGTGCCAGCAGCTTAGTTAGGGCCAGGGGCTTTGGAAACACCATATATTTT
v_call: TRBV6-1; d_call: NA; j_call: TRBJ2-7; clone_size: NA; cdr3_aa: CASSEEGGGPYEQYF; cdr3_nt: TGTGCCAGCAGTGAAGAAGGTGGAGGCCCCTACGAGCAGTACTTC
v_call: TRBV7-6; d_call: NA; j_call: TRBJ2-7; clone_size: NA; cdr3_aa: CASSLAGEKGEQYF; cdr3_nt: TGTGCCAGCAGCTTAGCGGGAGAAAAGGGCGAGCAGTACTTC
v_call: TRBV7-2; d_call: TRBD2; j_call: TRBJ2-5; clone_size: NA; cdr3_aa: CASSSRLAGRETQYF; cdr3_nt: TGTGCCAGCAGCTCAAGATTAGCGGGAAGAGAGACCCAGTACTTC
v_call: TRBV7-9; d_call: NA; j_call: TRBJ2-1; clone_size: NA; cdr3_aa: CASSPRPDEQFF; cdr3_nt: TGTGCCAGCAGCCCCAGGCCCGATGAGCAGTTCTTC
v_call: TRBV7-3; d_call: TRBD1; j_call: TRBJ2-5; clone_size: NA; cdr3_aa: CASSLVGTGQETQYF; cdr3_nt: TGTGCCAGCAGCTTAGTAGGGACAGGGCAAGAGACCCAGTACTTC
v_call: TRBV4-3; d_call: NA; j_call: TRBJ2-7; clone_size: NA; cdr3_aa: CASSQDWGGYEQYF; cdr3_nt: TGCGCCAGCAGCCAAGATTGGGGAGGCTACGAGCAGTACTTC
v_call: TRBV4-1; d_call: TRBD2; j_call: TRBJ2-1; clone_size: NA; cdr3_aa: CASSPGTRFGEQFF; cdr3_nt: TGCGCCAGCAGCCCCGGGACTAGGTTTGGGGAGCAGTTCTTC
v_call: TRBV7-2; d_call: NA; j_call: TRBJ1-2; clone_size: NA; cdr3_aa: CASSTTPPGIYGYTF; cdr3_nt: TGTGCCAGCAGTACCACCCCCCCGGGGATCTATGGCTACACCTTC
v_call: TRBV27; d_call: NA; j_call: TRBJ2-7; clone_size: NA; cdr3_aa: CASSSTWSREQYF; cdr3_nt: TGTGCCAGCAGTTCTACGTGGTCTCGCGAGCAGTACTTC
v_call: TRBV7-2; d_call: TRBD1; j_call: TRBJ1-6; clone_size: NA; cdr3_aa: CASSSRTGYNSPLHF; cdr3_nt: TGTGCCAGCAGCTCGAGGACAGGCTATAACTCACCCCTCCACTTT
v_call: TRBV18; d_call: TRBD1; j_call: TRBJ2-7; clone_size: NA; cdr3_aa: CASSPGTGRYEQYF; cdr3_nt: TGTGCCAGCTCACCGGGGACAGGGCGGTACGAGCAGTACTTC
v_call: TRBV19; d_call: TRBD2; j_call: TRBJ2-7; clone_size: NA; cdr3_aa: CASSMLGGSSYEQYF; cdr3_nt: TGTGCCAGTAGTATGCTGGGCGGGAGCTCCTACGAGCAGTACTTC
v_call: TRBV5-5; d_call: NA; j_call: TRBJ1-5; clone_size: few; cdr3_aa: CASSLTVNQPQHF; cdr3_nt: TGTGCCAGCAGCTTGACAGTCAATCAGCCCCAGCATTTT
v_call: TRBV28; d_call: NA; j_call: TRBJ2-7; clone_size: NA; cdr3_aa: CASSFDSYEQYF; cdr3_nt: TGTGCCAGCAGTTTCGACAGCTACGAGCAGTACTTC
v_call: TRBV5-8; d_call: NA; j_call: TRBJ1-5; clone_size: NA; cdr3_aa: CASSLMGHPGQPQHF; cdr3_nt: TGTGCCAGCAGCTTAATGGGCCATCCGGGGCAGCCCCAGCATTTT
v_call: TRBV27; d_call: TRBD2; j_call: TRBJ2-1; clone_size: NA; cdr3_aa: CASKIAGSYEQFF; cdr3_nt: TGTGCCAGCAAGATAGCGGGATCTTATGAGCAGTTCTTC
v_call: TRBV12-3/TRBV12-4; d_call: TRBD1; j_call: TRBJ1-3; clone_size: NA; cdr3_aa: CASSSGQGNTIYF; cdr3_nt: TGTGCCAGCAGCTCGGGACAGGGAAACACCATATATTTT
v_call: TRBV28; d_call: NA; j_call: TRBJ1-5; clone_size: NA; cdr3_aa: CASSLSDQPQHF; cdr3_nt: TGTGCCAGCAGTTTATCAGATCAGCCCCAGCATTTT
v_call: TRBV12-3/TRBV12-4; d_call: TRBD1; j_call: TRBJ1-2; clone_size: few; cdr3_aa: CASSRDRVGYTF; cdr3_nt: TGTGCCAGCAGTCGGGACAGGGTTGGCTACACCTTC
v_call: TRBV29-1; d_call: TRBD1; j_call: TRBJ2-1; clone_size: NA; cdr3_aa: CSVEGEQGANYNEQFF; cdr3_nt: TGCAGCGTTGAAGGGGAACAGGGGGCTAACTACAATGAGCAGTTCTTC